Listed below are T cell receptor beta chains from one sample, sequenced in a study of blood T cell repertoires in COVID-19. TCRdb's table, derived via immunoSEQ multiplex PCR, lists solely in-frame clones and lacks some. The repertoire holds 150,000 to 200,000 clones, over 80% seen once, with roughly 13% in the top ten. The sample consisted of PBMCs or T cells enriched from blood (not recorded which). Source of these receptors: an older woman who had recovered from COVID-19. Each CDR3 is given with its conserved first and last residue. The D gene is left open where the match is weak. Some rows have no size entry. The others give once, few or many, or a class for an expanded clone.

>TRBJ1-2|NA|TRBV28|NA
TGTGCCAGCAGTCAACAGTGGGGCGGCTACACCTTC
CASSQQWGGYTF
>TRBJ2-7|NA|TRBV10-2|TRBD2
TGCGCCAGCAGTGCCAGCGGGAGGGCCGGCGAGCAGTACTTC
CASSASGRAGEQYF
>TRBJ1-6|once|TRBV6-5|NA
TGTGCCAGCAGTTCCCCTACAGGATTTAATTCACCCCTCCACTTT
CASSSPTGFNSPLHF
>TRBJ1-6|NA|TRBV28|TRBD1
TGTGCCAGCAGCGGACCCCATCGACAGGGGAGCCTCTCACCCCTCCACTTT
CASSGPHRQGSLSPLHF
>TRBJ2-7|NA|TRBV12-3/TRBV12-4|NA
TGTGCCAGCAGAAACAGCTACGAGCAGTACTTC
CASRNSYEQYF
>TRBJ1-1|once|TRBV7-9|NA
TGTGCCAGCAGCGGCCCCCCCATGAACACTGAAGCTTTCTTT
CASSGPPMNTEAFF
>TRBJ1-1|NA|TRBV10-3|NA
TGTGCCATCAGTGGGTTGATCAGGGGTGGAAGCACTGAAGCTTTCTTT
CAISGLIRGGSTEAFF
>TRBJ2-1|NA|TRBV20-1|TRBD2
TGCAGTGCTAGTATAGCGGGGCCCAATGAGCAGTTCTTC
CSASIAGPNEQFF
>TRBJ1-1|NA|TRBV25-1|TRBD1
TGTGCCAGCAGGGACAGGGGTACGAACACTGAAGCTTTCTTT
CASRDRGTNTEAFF
>TRBJ1-1|NA|TRBV19|NA
TGTGCCAGTAGTATTAGCATGAACACTGAAGCTTTCTTT
CASSISMNTEAFF
>TRBJ2-1|NA|TRBV19|TRBD1
TGTGCCAGTAGTATAGACACAGGGGGCGGGTACAATGAGCAGTTCTTC
CASSIDTGGGYNEQFF
>TRBJ2-7|NA|TRBV27|NA
TGTGCCAGCAGACGGGATCTTACCTACGAGCAGTACTTC
CASRRDLTYEQYF
>TRBJ2-3|NA|TRBV7-3|NA
TGTGCCAGCAGCCCCGGGACTAGCACAGATACGCAGTATTTT
CASSPGTSTDTQYF
>TRBJ2-5|NA|TRBV6-5|NA
TGTGCCAGCAGTTACGAGGCGTTTGGAAAAGAGACCCAGTACTTC
CASSYEAFGKETQYF
>TRBJ2-3|NA|TRBV18|TRBD2
TGTGCCAGCTCACCGAGCGGGAACACAGATACGCAGTATTTT
CASSPSGNTDTQYF
>TRBJ1-6|NA|TRBV6-4|NA
TGTGCCAGCAGCCGTAGAAGCTCCTATAATTCACCCCTCCACTTT
CASSRRSSYNSPLHF
>TRBJ1-1|NA|TRBV28|NA
TGTGCCAGCAGGATCTCAGGAGGCGGCACTGAAGCTTTCTTT
CASRISGGGTEAFF
>TRBJ1-3|NA|TRBV3-1/TRBV3-2|NA
TGTGCCAGCAGCCAAGAACTAACCATATATTTT
CASSQELTIYF
>TRBJ2-7|NA|TRBV3-1/TRBV3-2|TRBD1
TGTGCCAGCAGCGCCGGGACAGGGGAGGGCGAGCAGTACTTC
CASSAGTGEGEQYF
>TRBJ2-2|NA|TRBV4-2|TRBD1
TGTGCCAGCAGCCACCCCGACAGGGGAAGCACCGGGGAGCTGTTTTTT
CASSHPDRGSTGELFF
>TRBJ2-2|NA|TRBV19|TRBD2
TGTGCCAGTAGTATACGAAGCGGGAGGAACACCGGGGAGCTGTTTTTT
CASSIRSGRNTGELFF
>TRBJ1-4|NA|TRBV19|NA
TGTGCCAGTAGTATCTGGGGAGCTAATGAAAAACTGTTTTTT
CASSIWGANEKLFF
>TRBJ2-2|NA|TRBV3-1/TRBV3-2|TRBD1
TGTGCCAGCAGCCCTACAGGGGTCCGCACCGGGGAGCTGTTTTTT
CASSPTGVRTGELFF
>TRBJ2-1|NA|TRBV7-8|TRBD2
TGTGCCAGCAGCTTAGGGCTAGCGGGGAGCCTTACCTACAATGAGCAGTTCTTC
CASSLGLAGSLTYNEQFF
>TRBJ2-7|NA|TRBV20-1|NA
TGCAGTGCTAGTACCGGGACTTTCGAGGACGAGCAGTACTTC
CSASTGTFEDEQYF
>TRBJ1-4|NA|TRBV18|NA
TGTGCCAGCTCACCAACTACCATTGCAACTAATGAAAAACTGTTTTTT
CASSPTTIATNEKLFF
>TRBJ1-1|NA|TRBV27|NA
TGTGCCAGCAGTTTATCCCTTACAACTGAAGCTTTCTTT
CASSLSLTTEAFF
>TRBJ2-7|NA|TRBV5-1|TRBD1
TGCGCCAGCAGCTCACAGGGGCCAGGCAACGGCGAGCAGTACTTC
CASSSQGPGNGEQYF
>TRBJ1-1|NA|TRBV9|TRBD1
TGTGCCAGCGACAATTACGGGACAGGTAATGAGAACACTGAAGCTTTCTTT
CASDNYGTGNENTEAFF
>TRBJ1-2|NA|TRBV3-1/TRBV3-2|TRBD1
TGTGCCAGCAGCCCGCGATGGACGGACAGGGGGGACGGCTACACCTTC
CASSPRWTDRGDGYTF
>TRBJ2-5|NA|TRBV5-1|TRBD2
TGCGCCAGCAGTCGCGGGGGGCGTGGAGAGACCCAGTACTTC
CASSRGGRGETQYF
>TRBJ1-2|NA|TRBV5-4|NA
TGTGCCAGCAGCTTAACAGGGAGAGCTAACTATGGCTACACCTTC
CASSLTGRANYGYTF
>TRBJ2-7|NA|TRBV6-5|TRBD1
TGTGCCAGCAGTTACAGACAGGGGAATGCTTACGAGCAGTACTTC
CASSYRQGNAYEQYF
>TRBJ1-2|NA|TRBV6-5|NA
TGTGCCAGCAGAGTATCAGGGAACTATGGCTACACCTTC
CASRVSGNYGYTF
>TRBJ2-3|NA|TRBV30|TRBD1
TGTGCCTTGGGGACAGGGACAGATACGCAGTATTTT
CALGTGTDTQYF
>TRBJ1-1|NA|TRBV28|TRBD1
TGTGCCAGCAGTTTAGTTAACAGGGGGAACACTGAAGCTTTCTTT
CASSLVNRGNTEAFF
>TRBJ2-7|NA|TRBV5-1|TRBD2
TGCGCCAGCAGCCCTAGCGGATCTGGCTACGAGCAGTACTTC
CASSPSGSGYEQYF
>TRBJ2-2|NA|TRBV13|NA
TGTGCCAGCAGGACCCCTGGGGCGGGGCATATTACCGGGGAGCTGTTTTTT
CASRTPGAGHITGELFF
>TRBJ1-2|NA|TRBV7-8|NA
TGTGCCAGCAGCTTAGACTTTGGGCAGGTCCTCGCTAACTATGGCTACACCTTC
CASSLDFGQVLANYGYTF
>TRBJ1-5|NA|TRBV5-1|NA
TGCGCCAGCAGCTTGGAGCTCGCGGGCAGCAATCAGCCCCAGCATTTT
CASSLELAGSNQPQHF
>TRBJ2-1|NA|TRBV3-1/TRBV3-2|NA
TGTGCCAGCAGCCAGGGGGGTGGGAATGAGCAGTTCTTC
CASSQGGGNEQFF
>TRBJ2-2|NA|TRBV5-1|NA
TGCGCCAGCAGCCCCGCCTCCGGACAACGTTCGAACACCGGGGAGCTGTTTTTT
CASSPASGQRSNTGELFF
>TRBJ2-7|NA|TRBV7-9|TRBD2
TGTGCCAGCAGCAGACTAGCGGGAGATCACGAGCAGTACTTC
CASSRLAGDHEQYF
>TRBJ2-7|NA|TRBV7-8|NA
TGTGCCAGCAGCTTAGTGGAAAGGGGTTACGAGCAGTACTTC
CASSLVERGYEQYF
>TRBJ1-2|once|TRBV19|TRBD1
TGTGCCAGTAGTCAGGGACAGGGAGATGGCTACACCTTC
CASSQGQGDGYTF
>TRBJ1-5|NA|TRBV27|NA
TGTGCCAGCAGTTTTGCAGGGGCTCAGCCCCAGCATTTT
CASSFAGAQPQHF
>TRBJ2-1|NA|TRBV9|TRBD2
TGTGCCAGCAGCCGAGAGGGTAGCGGGGGGATCGGGGAGCAGTTCTTC
CASSREGSGGIGEQFF
>TRBJ2-7|NA|TRBV27|NA
TGTGCCAGCAGCACCCTCAGGGGTCCCTACGAGCAGTACTTC
CASSTLRGPYEQYF
>TRBJ1-6|NA|TRBV2|NA
TGTGCCAGCATTTATCCGGGACTCCGAAATTCACCCCTCCACTTT
CASIYPGLRNSPLHF
>TRBJ2-1|NA|TRBV27|NA
TGTGCCAGCAGTTTATCTTGGGACTTCAATGAGCAGTTCTTC
CASSLSWDFNEQFF
>TRBJ1-5|once|TRBV6-5|NA
TGTGCCAGCAGCGCCAGACAGAACAATCAGCCCCAGCATTTT
CASSARQNNQPQHF
>TRBJ1-4|NA|TRBV4-1|NA
TGCGCCAGCAGCCAACGGGCAGACAGGGAAAAACTGTTTTTT
CASSQRADREKLFF
>TRBJ2-1|NA|TRBV9|NA
TGTGCCAGCAGCGTAGCGGGTTGGGCGGGACTCGCCAATGAGCAGTTCTTC
CASSVAGWAGLANEQFF
>TRBJ1-1|NA|TRBV29-1|NA
TGCAGCGTTGAACAGGTGCCCGGGGGAACTTTCTTT
CSVEQVPGGTFF
>TRBJ2-7|NA|TRBV5-1|TRBD1
TGCGCCAGCAGCTTGGCGGGACAGGGTGGAAGGGAGTACTTC
CASSLAGQGGREYF
>TRBJ2-7|few|TRBV5-6|TRBD1
TGTGCCAGCAGCTTGGAAGGGACAGGGTTCGAGGAGCAGTACTTC
CASSLEGTGFEEQYF
>TRBJ2-3|NA|TRBV23-1|TRBD1
TGCGCCAGCAGTCTCTCCGAGAAGGACAGGGATGATGGCACAGATACGCAGTATTTT
CASSLSEKDRDDGTDTQYF